These 15 T cell receptor beta chains were all obtained from the same sample, sequenced in a study of PD-1 blockade in classical Hodgkin lymphoma. The method was immunoSEQ multiplex PCR; TCRdb's version includes in-frame clones alone and lacks a portion of them. The sample holds about 30,000 clones, approximately 80% seen once. Time point of the sample: cycle 4 day 1 (C4D1), after more than five weeks of nivolumab. The patients all showed relapse after autologous stem cell transplantation, while their brentuximab vedotin exposure varied. The sample consisted of peripheral blood mononuclear cells (PBMCs), taken before the fourth cycle of nivolumab. The source is a human donor with classical Hodgkin lymphoma.

The V and J genes are TRBV5-6 and TRBJ2-3; TRBD2 matches 11 bases. The CDR3 extends over 16 amino acids. J was trimmed by 4 bases and V by 4 bases; bases with no gene match: 8. The germline gives CDR1 SGHDT, CDR2 YYEEEE. The CDR3 nucleotides read TGTGCCAGCAGCCCACTAGCGGGGGCGTCCCCAGATACGCAGTATTTT. Translated: CASSPLAGASPDTQYF.

The chain uses TRBV18 and TRBJ2-6; D unclear. Germline V gene data show CDR1 as KGHSH and CDR2 as LQKENI. The CDR3 totals 14 residues. Deletions cut 8 bases from V and 2 bases from J, with 10 bases between. The CDR3 loop is CASHPGTGANVLTF. The CDR3 bases are TGTGCCAGCCACCCGGGTACTGGGGCCAACGTCCTGACTTTC.

Sample share makes this clone medium-sized. The gene calls are TRBV2 and TRBJ2-7; 9 bases match TRBD2. J gave up 1 base and V 4 bases, and 5 bases lay outside the gene matches. The germline gives CDR1 SNHLY, CDR2 FYNNEI. The CDR3 spans 15 residues. The CDR3 loop is CASSGGAGGSYEQYF. Here the CDR3 DNA reads TGTGCCAGCAGTGGAGGCGCGGGGGGGTCCTACGAGCAGTACTTC. The whole variable domain, remainder taken from reference TRBV2 and TRBJ2-7, is EPEVTQTPSHQVTQMGQEVILRCVPISNHLYFYWYRQILGQKVEFLVSFYNNEISEKSEIFDDQFSVERPDGSNFTLKIRSTKLEDSAMYFCASSGGAGGSYEQYFGPGTRLTVT.

The chain uses TRBV11-1 and TRBJ1-2, with TRBD1 as a possible D gene (5 bases). Germline assignment: CDR1 SGHAT and CDR2 FQDESV (reference sequence). Trimming left V 5 bases short and J 0 bases short, with 13 bases between. The CDR3 runs to 15 residues. CDR3 DNA: TGTGCCAGCAGCAGTGGGGCCCAGGCTAACTATGGCTACACCTTC. Its protein product is CASSSGAQANYGYTF. Full variable domain (missing parts from reference TRBV11-1 and TRBJ1-2): EAEVAQSPRYKITEKSQAVAFWCDPISGHATLYWYRQILGQGPELLVQFQDESVVDDSQLPKDRFSAERLKGVDSTLKIQPAELGDSAMYLCASSSGAQANYGYTFGSGTRLTVV.

The rearrangement joins TRBV5-1 to TRBJ2-1, with 12 bases aligning to TRBD2. CDR1 SGHRS and CDR2 YFSETQ come from the germline V gene. The CDR3 totals 18 residues. The trim removed 0 bases at V and 2 bases at J, leaving 6 bases unmatched. The CDR3 DNA is TGCGCCAGCAGCTTGGTCACTAGCGGGGGGAATACCTACAATGAGCAGTTCTTC. As protein: CASSLVTSGGNTYNEQFF.

The V and J genes are TRBV20-1 and TRBJ1-2; tentatively, D is TRBD1 (6 bases). Germline-derived CDR1 and CDR2 are DFQATT and SNEGSKA (reference sequence). Trimming shortened V by 4 bases and J by 8 bases, and 11 bases separated the two germline ends. The CDR3 consists of 11 residues. CDR3: CSAMGGGGYTF. CDR3 sequence (DNA): TGCAGTGCTATGGGGGGCGGCGGCTACACCTTC.

This sequence joins TRBV11-2 and TRBJ1-1, with a possible D match to TRBD1 (5 bases). The CDR3 extends over 14 amino acids. CDR1 and CDR2 from the germline V gene are SGHAT and FQNNGV. V was trimmed by 1 base and J by 0 bases, leaving 6 bases between them. This CDR3 is CASSLGGMNTEAFF. CDR3 nucleotide sequence: TGTGCCAGCAGCTTAGGGGGGATGAACACTGAAGCTTTCTTT.

The V and J genes are TRBV7-9 and TRBJ2-3; D is ambiguous. Germline lookup yields CDR1 SEHNR and CDR2 FQNEAQ (reference sequence). There are 11 residues in the CDR3. V was trimmed by 1 base and J by 5 bases, leaving 1 base between them. CDR3 DNA: TGTGCCAGCAGCTTAGAAGATACGCAGTATTTT. It specifies CASSLEDTQYF.

This sequence joins TRBV9 and TRBJ2-1, with a tentative D call TRBD1 (6 bases). The length of the CDR3 is 18 residues. Germline V gene sequence: CDR1 SGDLS, CDR2 YYNGEE. The ends were cut back, 0 bases at V and 0 bases at J, with 16 bases in the middle. CDR3: CASSVGGTPYSSYNEQFF. CDR3 bases: TGTGCCAGCAGCGTAGGAGGGACACCTTACAGCTCCTACAATGAGCAGTTCTTC.

V and J are TRBV10-3 and TRBJ1-5, with D possibly being TRBD1 (6 bases). Deletions cut 5 bases from V and 7 bases from J, with 12 bases between. The germline V gene has CDR1 ENHRY and CDR2 SYGVKD. The CDR3 covers 13 residues. CDR3 nucleotide sequence: TGTGCCATCAGTAACAGGGCGGAACAGCCCCAGCATTTT. Amino acid sequence: CAISNRAEQPQHF.

The V gene is TRBV5-1, the J gene TRBJ1-4; TRBD1 is a possible D gene (5 bases). The CDR3 spans 13 residues. Germline V lookup: CDR1 SGHRS, CDR2 YFSETQ. Between the trimmed V and J ends, which lost 7 bases and 7 bases, there was a span of 14 bases. CDR3 amino acids: CASEADGGEKLFF. CDR3 DNA: TGCGCCAGCGAAGCCGACGGGGGTGAAAAACTGTTTTTT.

The CDR3 DNA sequence: TGTGCCAGCAGCCTCCTCGTGACTGAAGCTTTCTTT. Translating it yields CASSLLVTEAFF. The rearrangement joins TRBV28 to TRBJ1-1; D not resolved. The length of the CDR3 is 12 residues. V lost 6 bases to trimming and J lost 5 bases, with 10 bases between them. Germline CDR1 MDHEN, CDR2 SYDVKM.

The rearrangement links TRBV4-2 to TRBJ2-5; 7 positions match TRBD2. Germline CDR1 reads LGHNA; CDR2 reads YNFKEQ. V gave up 1 base and J gave up 5 bases; unmatched junction bases: 4. This CDR3 comprises 14 residues. This CDR3 is CASSQGRGGETQYF. The CDR3 DNA reads as TGTGCCAGCAGCCAAGGTCGGGGAGGGGAGACCCAGTACTTC.

The gene calls are TRBV9 and TRBJ1-1; D is unresolved. V was shortened by 0 bases and J by 13 bases, with 19 bases between the two germline ends. Per germline, CDR1 SGDLS and CDR2 YYNGEE. This CDR3 spans 14 amino acids. CDR3 protein: CASSVAERGWAVFF. Here the CDR3 DNA reads TGTGCCAGCAGCGTAGCGGAACGAGGGTGGGCAGTTTTCTTT.

About this clone: At one end, the junction sequence differs from germline, possibly due to a read error. The gene calls are TRBV18 and TRBJ2-1; TRBD1 agrees at 7 bases. The germline V gene has CDR1 KGHSH and CDR2 LQKENI. The CDR3 contains 15 residues. The CDR3 DNA is TGTGCCAGCTCATCACCGACAGGGCGATTCCATGAGCAGTTCTTC. Translated: CASSSPTGRFHEQFF. The full variable domain, rest sourced from reference TRBV18 and TRBJ2-1, is NAGVMQNPRHLVRRRGQEARLRCSPMKGHSHVYWYRQLPEEGLKFMVYLQKENIIDESGMPKERFSAEFPKEGPSILRIQQVVRGDSAAYFCASSSPTGRFHEQFFGPGTRLTVL.